A selection of T cell receptor beta chains follows, all from one sample in a study of blood T cell repertoires in COVID-19. Here immunoSEQ multiplex PCR was the method, and the copy in TCRdb shows in-frame clones only, minus some. The sample holds roughly 65,000 clones, roughly 86% seen once. The specimen sequenced was peripheral blood. The receptors derive from a man in his fifties with acute or convalescent COVID-19. The conserved cysteine and the conserved F or W are not part of the CDR3 here.

v_call	cdr3_aa
TRBV15	ATRGSGEKLF
TRBV19	ASAETAVTNEKLF
TRBV9	ASSVGDRGRKTEAF
TRBV6-5	ASSYSGLAGVGEQY
TRBV2	ASSGQGGRGQPQH
TRBV10-2	ASSDGGNTGELF
TRBV5-1	ASSLALAGYNEQF
TRBV27	ASKVGSGRIEQF
TRBV27	ASSLAGAAVEQF
TRBV5-1	ASSWGGQGSYGYT
TRBV6-1	ASSESGSPYEQY
TRBV19	ASSNVDGIPEAF
TRBV5-8	ASSFRTGKPQH
TRBV12-5	ASGTDRTDGYT
TRBV12-3/TRBV12-4	ASTWTDTEAF
TRBV14	ASSIASYNEQF
TRBV6-5	ASSLPDRNQPQH
TRBV19	ASSISSGGAETQY